Below, 28 T cell receptor beta chains from the same sample are listed, as sequenced in a study of CD39 and CD103 CD8 tumor-infiltrating T cells. Assay used: immunoSEQ multiplex PCR; TCRdb lists only in-frame clones, some missing. The sample lists under 5,000 clones, roughly 70% occurring once. Material: CD8+ T cells sorted from blood. The sample's subset: total memory CD8 T cells (CD45RA-CCR7+/-) from blood or uninvolved lymph node. The receptor set was obtained from a human donor with head and neck squamous cell carcinoma.

This rearrangement joins TRBV5-6 to TRBJ2-5; D is possibly TRBD1 (5 bases). V was shortened by 0 bases and J by 5 bases, with 11 bases between the two germline ends. This CDR3 has 14 residues. The germline gives CDR1 SGHDT, CDR2 YYEEEE. For the CDR3, the DNA is TGTGCCAGCAGCTTGGGTCAGGGAAGCGAGACCCAGTACTTC. This gives the protein CASSLGQGSETQYF.

V usage is TRBV5-5 and J usage is TRBJ1-4; 9 bases match TRBD1. V gave up 0 bases and J gave up 2 bases; unmatched junction bases: 2. Germline V gene sequence: CDR1 SGHKS, CDR2 YYEKEE (reference sequence). The CDR3 is 16 residues long. CDR3 coding DNA: TGTGCCAGCAGCTTGGGACAGGGGGGGACTAATGAAAAACTGTTTTTT. Its translation is CASSLGQGGTNEKLFF.

This sequence joins TRBV14 and TRBJ1-6, with TRBD1 matching over 9 bases. Germline trimming cut 4 bases from V and 7 bases from J; bases unmatched to any gene: 5. This CDR3 spans 15 amino acids. The germline V gene has CDR1 SGHDN and CDR2 FVKESK. The CDR3 nucleotides are TGTGCCAGCAGCCTTAGGACAGGGGTGAATTCACCCCTCCACTTT. Amino acid sequence: CASSLRTGVNSPLHF.

This clone has just a few counts. The chain carries TRBV6-6 and TRBJ2-7; D possibly corresponds to TRBD1 (5 bases). CDR3 length: 14 amino acids. The germline V and J ends were trimmed by 4 bases and 0 bases, with 10 bases remaining between them. Germline V CDR1 and CDR2: MNHNY, SVGAGI (reference sequence). The CDR3 bases are TGTGCCAGCAGTTTCGACAGAAGCTCCTACGAGCAGTACTTC. It encodes CASSFDRSSYEQYF.

This clone counts as medium-sized. This sequence joins TRBV27 and TRBJ2-7; 11 bases agree with TRBD1. Unmatched junction bases numbered 11, after V lost 6 bases and J lost 7 bases. This CDR3 comprises 15 residues. CDR1 MNHEY and CDR2 SMNVEV come from the germline V gene (reference sequence). The CDR3 here is CASRYPGQGVREQYF. The CDR3 nucleotides read TGTGCCAGCAGATACCCGGGACAGGGGGTAAGGGAGCAGTACTTC.

The CDR3 reads CSVAPTGSYNEQFF. The CDR3 DNA follows: TGCAGCGTTGCCCCGACAGGGAGTTACAATGAGCAGTTCTTC. The chain combines TRBV29-1 with TRBJ2-1; 7 nucleotides line up with TRBD1. The CDR3 extends over 14 amino acids. Trimming took 4 bases from V and 4 from J; bases not matched to a gene: 7. Germline lookup yields CDR1 SQVTM and CDR2 ANQGSEA.

This clone was observed a handful of times. CDR3 residues: CASSVSGGGMNTQYF. CDR3 nucleotides: TGTGCCAGCAGTGTTAGTGGCGGGGGGATGAATACGCAGTATTTT. The chain joins TRBV6-4 to TRBJ2-3; 8 bases agree with TRBD2. CDR1 MRHNA and CDR2 SNTAGT come from the germline V gene. The CDR3 has 15 residues. V dropped 4 bases and J dropped 7; count of bases not matched to a gene: 10.

V and J are TRBV30 and TRBJ2-7; the D gene is possibly TRBD2 (7 bases). Germline V gives CDR1 GTSNPN, CDR2 SVGIG (reference sequence). The V end lost 5 bases, the J end lost 6 bases, and 14 bases lay between the germline ends. The CDR3 consists of 12 residues. The CDR3 protein is CAWGAGEGEQYF. The CDR3 nucleotides are TGTGCCTGGGGTGCAGGGGAGGGCGAGCAGTACTTC.

This chain connects TRBV29-1 to TRBJ2-1; 8 bases match TRBD2. Germline assignment: CDR1 SQVTM and CDR2 ANQGSEA. The CDR3 is made up of 20 amino acids. J gave up 4 bases and V 3 bases, and 23 bases lay outside the gene matches. CDR3 region: CSVDGLSVVGRGGSYNEQFF. The CDR3 DNA reads TGCAGCGTTGATGGGTTGTCGGTAGTCGGCCGGGGGGGCTCATACAATGAGCAGTTCTTC.

The V and J genes are TRBV12-5 and TRBJ1-5; TRBD1 is a possible D gene (6 bases). V lost 0 bases to trimming and J lost 7 bases, with 10 bases between them. Per the germline V gene, CDR1 is LGHNT and CDR2 is FRNRAP. The CDR3 is 14 residues long. This CDR3 reads CASGLVAGAQPQHF. CDR3 DNA sequence: TGTGCTAGTGGTTTGGTAGCAGGGGCCCAGCCCCAGCATTTT.

V gene TRBV29-1 combines with J gene TRBJ2-7; 7 positions match TRBD1. V was pared by 6 bases and J by 4 bases, with 12 bases of the junction left unmatched. CDR1 is SQVTM, CDR2 ANQGSEA, per germline. The CDR3 has 14 residues. The DNA for the CDR3 is TGCAGCGTCAAACAGGGGTACGGGCATTACGAGCAGTACTTC. Translation: CSVKQGYGHYEQYF.

This clone was detected only a few times. The chain links TRBV18 to TRBJ1-5; 9 bases agree with TRBD1. Trimming at V came to 5 bases and at J to 8 bases, leaving 7 bases not matched to a gene. The germline V gene has CDR1 KGHSH and CDR2 LQKENI. The CDR3 totals 14 residues. The CDR3 spells CASSSGQGWEPQHF. The CDR3 DNA reads TGTGCCAGCTCATCGGGACAGGGCTGGGAGCCCCAGCATTTT.

This clone was seen only a few times. This same CDR3 is encoded by further DNA sequences in the sample. This sequence joins TRBV27 and TRBJ1-4; TRBD1 agrees at 9 bases. V gave up 4 bases and J gave up 3 bases; unmatched junction bases: 3. Germline CDR1 MNHEY, CDR2 SMNVEV (reference sequence). The CDR3 covers 15 residues. The CDR3 spells CASSSWTGANEKLFF. The CDR3 DNA reads TGTGCCAGCAGTTCCTGGACAGGGGCTAATGAAAAACTGTTTTTT.

The chain links TRBV6-6 to TRBJ2-2; TRBD2 agrees at 8 bases. CDR1 MNHNY and CDR2 SVGAGI come from the germline V gene (reference sequence). This CDR3 is built from 15 residues. V was pared by 3 bases and J by 5 bases, with 5 bases of the junction left unmatched. The CDR3 loop reads CASSYGGGYTGELFF. The CDR3 bases are TGTGCCAGCAGTTATGGCGGGGGGTATACCGGGGAGCTGTTTTTT.

The sample holds a few counts of this clone. The chain combines TRBV7-9 with TRBJ2-1; TRBD1 aligns across 7 bases. From germline, CDR1 is SEHNR and CDR2 FQNEAQ (reference sequence). The trim removed 1 base at V and 2 bases at J, leaving 2 bases unmatched. The CDR3 is 15 amino acids. CDR3 coding DNA: TGTGCCAGCAGCTTAGAACAGGGGACCTACAATGAGCAGTTCTTC. As protein: CASSLEQGTYNEQFF. The entire variable domain, with the rest obtained from reference TRBV7-9 and TRBJ2-1, is as follows: DTGVSQNPRHKITKRGQNVTFRCDPISEHNRLYWYRQTLGQGPEFLTYFQNEAQLEKSRLLSDRFSAERPKGSFSTLEIQRTEQGDSAMYLCASSLEQGTYNEQFFGPGTRLTVL.

The chain recombines TRBV5-1 with TRBJ2-7, with a possible D match to TRBD1 (6 bases). V shed 7 bases and J shed 4 bases, with 21 bases lying between them. CDR1 and CDR2 (germline): SGHRS, YFSETQ. This CDR3 has 15 amino acids. The CDR3 sequence is CASRPRGGGAYEQYF. DNA of the CDR3: TGCGCCAGCCGGCCGAGAGGGGGTGGGGCATACGAGCAGTACTTC.

This sequence joins TRBV7-8 and TRBJ2-3, with 14 bases aligning to TRBD2. The V gene end was trimmed by 1 base and the J gene end by 4 bases; junction bases not matched to a gene: 1. Per germline, CDR1 SGHVS and CDR2 FQNEAQ. This CDR3 has 16 residues. The CDR3 DNA reads as TGTGCCAGCAGCTTAGGACTAGCGGGGGGGTCAGATACGCAGTATTTT. It specifies CASSLGLAGGSDTQYF.

The rearrangement uses TRBV7-8 and TRBJ1-2; 9 positions match TRBD1. The germline V gene encodes CDR1 SGHVS and CDR2 FQNEAQ. Trimming took 0 bases from V and 3 from J; bases not matched to a gene: 5. CDR3 length: 16 residues. The CDR3 loop reads CASSLAAQGAYYGYTF. The CDR3 nucleotides are TGTGCCAGCAGCTTAGCTGCACAGGGGGCTTACTATGGCTACACCTTC.

The chain is built from TRBV7-8 and TRBJ2-5, with TRBD1 as a possible D gene (5 bases). Trimming removed 5 bases at V and 0 bases at J, with 10 bases between. CDR3 size: 14 residues. From germline, CDR1 is SGHVS and CDR2 FQNEAQ. The CDR3, as DNA: TGTGCCAGCAGCCCGACAGCCGACCAAGAGACCCAGTACTTC. Encoded protein: CASSPTADQETQYF. Together with reference TRBV7-8 and TRBJ2-5, the CDR3 gives the full variable domain: GAGVSQSPRYKVAKRGQDVALRCDPISGHVSLFWYQQALGQGPEFLTYFQNEAQLDKSGLPSDRFFAERPEGSVSTLKIQRTQQEDSAVYLCASSPTADQETQYFGPGTRLLVL.

This chain links TRBV27 with TRBJ1-5; 10 bases align to TRBD1. V trimming: 4 bases; J trimming: 2 bases; junction bases outside the gene matches: 2. The germline gives CDR1 MNHEY, CDR2 SMNVEV (reference sequence). The CDR3 sequence is 15 residues long. CDR3 sequence reads: CASSSGTGGNQPQHF. As DNA, the CDR3 is TGTGCCAGCAGTTCCGGGACAGGGGGCAATCAGCCCCAGCATTTT.

The V call is TRBV7-8, the J call TRBJ1-2; TRBD1 matches 8 bases. Trimming removed 6 bases from V and 3 bases from J; junction bases left unmatched: 6. The CDR3 runs 14 residues. CDR1 and CDR2 from the germline V gene are SGHVS and FQNEAQ. The CDR3 here is CASSPSQGDYGYTF. The CDR3, as DNA: TGTGCCAGCAGTCCTTCACAGGGGGACTATGGCTACACCTTC.

This clone was seen just once. V usage is TRBV4-1 and J usage is TRBJ1-2, with TRBD1 matching over 7 bases. The V segment lost 0 bases and the J segment 5 bases; nucleotides outside the gene matches: 9. CDR3 length: 16 amino acids. The germline CDR1 and CDR2 sequences are MGHRA and YSYEKL. The CDR3 nucleotides read TGCGCCAGCAGCCAAGATCCAGGGGGTGGCGTGTATGGCTACACCTTC. Its translation is CASSQDPGGGVYGYTF.

This clone is classed as medium-sized (0.01 to 0.1%). Other DNA sequences in this specimen translate into the identical CDR3. J is TRBJ2-5 and V is TRBV6-1; 11 positions match TRBD2. CDR3 size: 15 residues. V trimming: 2 bases; J trimming: 2 bases; junction bases outside the gene matches: 1. Germline V CDR1 and CDR2: MNHNS, SASEGT. The CDR3 bases are TGTGCCAGCAGTGAACTAGCGGGGGGACAAGAGACCCAGTACTTC. It specifies CASSELAGGQETQYF.

The rearrangement links TRBV7-8 to TRBJ2-1; D may be TRBD2 (6 bases). Trimming removed 3 bases at V and 5 bases at J, with 8 bases between. CDR1 is SGHVS and CDR2 is FQNEAQ in the germline V gene. The CDR3 length is 13 residues. The CDR3 sequence: CASSLGEDNEQFF. Written as DNA, the CDR3 is TGTGCCAGCAGCTTGGGGGAGGACAATGAGCAGTTCTTC.

The V gene is TRBV7-9, the J gene TRBJ1-2; TRBD1 matches at 7 bases. The CDR3 runs to 14 residues. V shed 5 bases and J 2 bases; nucleotides not matched to a gene: 5. Per the germline V gene, CDR1 is SEHNR and CDR2 is FQNEAQ (reference sequence). The CDR3 is CASSTSTGNYGYTF. The CDR3 nucleotides read TGTGCCAGCAGCACCTCGACAGGGAACTATGGCTACACCTTC. The entire variable domain, with the rest obtained from reference TRBV7-9 and TRBJ1-2, is as follows: DTGVSQNPRHKITKRGQNVTFRCDPISEHNRLYWYRQTLGQGPEFLTYFQNEAQLEKSRLLSDRFSAERPKGSFSTLEIQRTEQGDSAMYLCASSTSTGNYGYTFGSGTRLTVV.

The chain couples TRBV14 to TRBJ2-7; 8 nucleotides align to TRBD2. Losses at the gene ends were 4 bases for V and 2 bases for J; bases not matched to a gene: 16. CDR3 length: 18 amino acids. CDR1 SGHDN and CDR2 FVKESK come from the germline V gene. CDR3 amino acids: CASSRGLALGLQAYEQYF. DNA of the CDR3: TGTGCCAGCAGCCGAGGACTAGCTCTGGGCCTCCAAGCCTACGAGCAGTACTTC.

The V call is TRBV6-6, the J call TRBJ1-6; D remains ambiguous. Germline values: CDR1 MNHNY, CDR2 SVGAGI (reference sequence). Deletions cut 2 bases from V and 4 bases from J, with 9 bases between. This CDR3 spans 15 amino acids. In DNA, the CDR3 is TGTGCCAGCAGTTACACCGACGGGTATAATTCACCCCTCCACTTT. It specifies CASSYTDGYNSPLHF.

The chain has TRBV7-9 and TRBJ2-3; D remains unclear. The CDR3 length is 17 residues. The germline V gene encodes CDR1 SEHNR and CDR2 FQNEAQ (reference sequence). The V gene lost 4 bases and the J gene lost 5 bases, with 22 bases spanning the gap. CDR3 in amino acids: CASSSLPAGPKRDTQYF. The CDR3 DNA is TGTGCCAGCAGCTCGCTCCCCGCAGGTCCCAAACGAGATACGCAGTATTTT.